A selection of T cell receptor beta chains follows, all from one sample in a study of T cell repertoires in cytomegalovirus infection. TCRdb processed the reads anew with MiXCR; each CDR3 protein has one entry. The data show 500,000 or so distinct CDR3 sequences, approximately 16% seen once. Specimen: CD8+ T cells from PBMCs. The receptors were gathered from a human donor in good health (CMV status not recorded). Some clones in this sample may be carry-over from other donors' samples. Each CDR3 is given with its conserved first and last residue. D genes are given only for firm matches. Some rows mark clone size as missing; the rest say once, few, many or name a class of expanded clone.

CDR3aa	CDR3nt	abundance	d_gene	v_gene	j_gene
CASSGGTGGSYEQYF	TGTGCCAGCAGTGGCGGGACAGGGGGTTCCTACGAGCAGTACTTC	-	TRBD1	TRBV2	TRBJ2-7
CASSASRLAGGRSSYEQYF	TGTGCCAGTAGTGCCTCCAGACTAGCGGGAGGCCGTTCGAGTTACGAGCAGTACTTC	-	TRBD2	TRBV19	TRBJ2-7
CASSFLGTASLISYEQYF	TGTGCCAGCAGCTTCCTCGGGACAGCTAGCTTGATTTCCTACGAGCAGTACTTC	few	TRBD1	TRBV5-6	TRBJ2-7
CASAGTDNSPLHF	TGTGCCAGCGCCGGGACAGATAATTCACCCCTCCACTTT	few	TRBD1	TRBV2	TRBJ1-6
CASSFEGLGGELFF	TGTGCCAGCAGTTTTGAGGGTTTAGGCGGGGAGCTGTTTTTT	-	-	TRBV27	TRBJ2-2
CATREPGEKLFF	TGTGCGACCAGGGAACCTGGGGAAAAACTGTTTTTT	-	-	TRBV4-2	TRBJ1-4
CASSASPSGAHQPQHF	TGTGCCAGCAGCGCGTCCCCGTCGGGGGCCCATCAGCCCCAGCATTTT	many	-	TRBV7-6	TRBJ1-5
CASSMTESDTEAFF	TGTGCCAGCAGTATGACAGAGTCGGACACTGAAGCTTTCTTT	many	-	TRBV25-1	TRBJ1-1
CSARDLGRGTEAFF	TGCAGTGCTAGAGATCTTGGCAGGGGCACTGAAGCTTTCTTT	-	-	TRBV20-1	TRBJ1-1
CASSILLPGGLEGYGDEQYF	TGCGCCAGCAGCATCCTCCTTCCGGGGGGGCTTGAGGGTTACGGAGACGAGCAGTACTTC	-	TRBD2	TRBV10-2	TRBJ2-7
CASSLRGPVSRGQRETQYF	TGTGCCAGCAGCCTAAGGGGTCCGGTGAGCAGGGGGCAAAGGGAGACCCAGTACTTC	-	TRBD1	TRBV11-3	TRBJ2-5
CASSVGSGTNYEQYF	TGTGCCAGCAGCGTAGGTTCCGGGACTAACTACGAGCAGTACTTC	-	TRBD2	TRBV9	TRBJ2-7
CATTTLAGELFF	TGTGCCACCACGACTCTCGCCGGGGAGCTGTTTTTT	-	-	TRBV12-3/TRBV12-4	TRBJ2-2
CSARTGANYNEQFF	TGCAGTGCTAGAACAGGGGCGAACTACAATGAGCAGTTCTTC	few	TRBD1	TRBV20-1	TRBJ2-1
CASTPIESGVELFF	TGTGCCAGTACCCCGATCGAGTCGGGGGTGGAGCTGTTTTTT	few	-	TRBV19	TRBJ2-2
CASSTGTGVVGELFF	TGTGCCAGCAGCACTGGGACAGGGGTTGTCGGGGAGCTGTTTTTT	many	TRBD1	TRBV6-6	TRBJ2-2
CASRGTSGGTGELFF	TGTGCCAGCAGGGGGACTAGCGGGGGCACCGGGGAGCTGTTTTTT	-	TRBD2	TRBV6-5	TRBJ2-2
CASSISYGTVSYNEQFF	TGTGCCAGTAGTATATCCTACGGGACAGTCTCCTACAATGAGCAGTTCTTC	few	TRBD1	TRBV19	TRBJ2-1
CASSFRQGQGQPQHF	TGTGCCAGCAGTTTTCGACAGGGTCAAGGTCAGCCCCAGCATTTT	few	TRBD1	TRBV28	TRBJ1-5
CASTKTRGGAADTQYF	TGTGCCAGCACTAAAACCCGAGGGGGCGCGGCAGATACGCAGTATTTT	-	TRBD1	TRBV6-6	TRBJ2-3
CASSFPGRMDQPQHF	TGTGCCAGTAGTTTCCCAGGGAGGATGGATCAGCCCCAGCATTTT	-	-	TRBV19	TRBJ1-5
CAIRTGTVNTEAFF	TGTGCCATCAGAACCGGGACAGTGAACACTGAAGCTTTCTTT	many	TRBD1	TRBV10-3	TRBJ1-1
CASSPEQFF	TGTGCCAGCAGCCCCGAGCAGTTCTTC	many	-	TRBV7-8	TRBJ2-1
CASSLPGVTNEKLFF	TGCGCCAGCAGCCTTCCGGGGGTAACTAATGAAAAACTGTTTTTT	-	-	TRBV4-1	TRBJ1-4
CSAREVGSYEQYF	TGCAGTGCTAGAGAGGTCGGGAGTTACGAGCAGTACTTC	few	-	TRBV20-1	TRBJ2-7
CAGNNRQMNTEAFF	TGTGCCGGTAACAACAGGCAAATGAACACTGAAGCTTTCTTT	-	-	TRBV28	TRBJ1-1
CASTIRDTLRNSNQPQHF	TGTGCCAGCACCATCCGGGACACATTAAGGAATAGCAATCAGCCCCAGCATTTT	many	-	TRBV6-1	TRBJ1-5
CATSLDRSYGYTF	TGTGCCACCAGCTTAGACCGTAGCTATGGCTACACCTTC	-	-	TRBV15	TRBJ1-2
CASSVASMWTDTQYF	TGTGCCAGCAGCGTAGCTTCGATGTGGACAGATACGCAGTATTTT	-	-	TRBV9	TRBJ2-3
CASSLRGWAPPQETQYF	TGTGCCAGCAGCTTAAGGGGGTGGGCCCCCCCGCAAGAGACCCAGTACTTC	-	-	TRBV5-5	TRBJ2-5
CASGLAGHYNEQFF	TGTGCCAGCGGACTAGCGGGCCACTACAATGAGCAGTTCTTC	-	TRBD2	TRBV14	TRBJ2-1
CASSPGGKAEAFF	TGTGCCAGCAGCCCAGGGGGGAAGGCTGAAGCTTTCTTT	-	TRBD1	TRBV4-1	TRBJ1-1
CASRPGELFF	TGTGCCAGCAGGCCCGGGGAGCTGTTTTTT	few	-	TRBV2	TRBJ2-2
CASSEARGDYSNQPQHF	TGTGCCAGCAGTGAAGCGCGGGGAGACTATAGCAATCAGCCCCAGCATTTT	many	-	TRBV6-1	TRBJ1-5
CASRGGAGWDQQYF	TGTGCCAGCAGGGGGGGAGCAGGGTGGGACCAGCAGTACTTC	-	-	TRBV6-1	TRBJ2-7
CSERQGTEAFF	TGCAGCGAAAGACAGGGTACTGAAGCTTTCTTT	-	TRBD1	TRBV29-1	TRBJ1-1
CASSHPTGQQFF	TGTGCCAGCAGCCACCCAACAGGGCAGCAGTTCTTC	many	-	TRBV11-1	TRBJ2-1
CASSVGGLGSYNEQFF	TGTGCCAGCAGCGTAGGGGGGTTGGGCTCCTACAATGAGCAGTTCTTC	-	-	TRBV9	TRBJ2-1
CASSLDREGYNEQFF	TGTGCCAGCAGCTTGGACAGGGAGGGCTACAATGAGCAGTTCTTC	-	-	TRBV5-6	TRBJ2-1
CASSFGASNTGELFF	TGTGCCAGCAGTTTCGGGGCCTCGAACACCGGGGAGCTGTTTTTT	-	-	TRBV27	TRBJ2-2
CSVETLFKDSSTDTQYF	TGCAGCGTTGAGACTTTGTTTAAGGATTCTAGCACAGATACGCAGTATTTT	few	-	TRBV29-1	TRBJ2-3
CASSEVGPPKQPQHF	TGTGCCAGCAGTGAAGTTGGGCCACCGAAACAGCCCCAGCATTTT	-	-	TRBV6-1	TRBJ1-5
CASSFTIGQGRDSNQPQHF	TGTGCCAGCAGCTTTACGATTGGACAGGGTCGAGATAGCAATCAGCCCCAGCATTTT	many	TRBD1	TRBV7-6	TRBJ1-5
CASSVGLAGYEQYF	TGTGCCAGCAGCGTGGGACTAGCGGGCTACGAGCAGTACTTC	many	TRBD2	TRBV7-6	TRBJ2-7
CASRAGRSSYNEQFF	TGTGCCAGCAGAGCGGGCCGGAGCTCCTACAATGAGCAGTTCTTC	many	-	TRBV27	TRBJ2-1